A selection of T cell receptor beta chains follows, all from one sample in a study of T cell repertoires in cytomegalovirus infection. Their antigens remain unidentified. Each CDR3 protein is one row after TCRdb ran MiXCR on the reads. The sample comprises approximately 500,000 distinct CDR3 sequences, roughly a third of which are singletons, and roughly a sixth rests with the top ten. Sequences were derived from cultured PBMCs, sampled from culture after CMV antigen stimulation. These receptor sequences come from a human donor in good health (CMV status not recorded). Some clones in this sample may be carry-over from other donors' samples. CDR3s include the opening cysteine and the closing phenylalanine or tryptophan. Clone size appears in some rows only: once, few, many, or a class for an expanded clone.

V gene	clone size	J gene	CDR3 protein
TRBV20-1	once	TRBJ1-6	CSARDLVYNSPLHF
TRBV10-3	few	TRBJ2-7	CAISGDSYEQYF
TRBV6-8	-	TRBJ2-1	CASRDSSSNEQFF
TRBV7-2	-	TRBJ1-1	CASSLDGEAFF
TRBV6-5	-	TRBJ1-2	CASSYSVLGQGNYGYTF
TRBV7-2	-	TRBJ2-2	CASSRTRAGELFF
TRBV7-2	-	TRBJ2-6	CASSHLVGAGANVPTF
TRBV19	few	TRBJ1-3	CASRTDIENTIYF
TRBV7-2	-	TRBJ2-7	CASSQGLAGVNEQYF
TRBV11-2	-	TRBJ2-4	CASSLDSSQRQYF
TRBV7-3	-	TRBJ2-3	CASSLTSPDTQYF
TRBV9	few	TRBJ1-5	CASSGGDSLGQPQHF
TRBV29-1	-	TRBJ1-2	CSVWTGPYGYTF
TRBV20-1	-	TRBJ2-1	CSQETSGSLQGQFF
TRBV20-1	-	TRBJ2-1	CSARPSGRYNEQFF
TRBV27	-	TRBJ2-1	CASSPSSGSEHEQFF
TRBV20-1	few	TRBJ2-7	CSARELLYSYEQYF
TRBV4-3	-	TRBJ2-3	CASSQGFGTDTQYF
TRBV2	-	TRBJ1-1	CASSARGGNTEAFF
TRBV24-1	-	TRBJ2-1	CATSDSGRGRDNEQFF
TRBV11-2	-	TRBJ1-1	CASSSIGGVNTEAFF
TRBV11-3	-	TRBJ2-1	CASSLIPNEQFF
TRBV7-9	-	TRBJ2-1	CASSRSGRASLGEFF
TRBV7-6	few	TRBJ2-3	CASSLSFGATDTQYF
TRBV15	-	TRBJ2-7	CATSMRGRTYEQYF
TRBV6-2/TRBV6-3	few	TRBJ1-5	CASSSHSGQVLNQPQHF
TRBV6-6	few	TRBJ2-7	CASSPGHNSYEQYF
TRBV5-4	few	TRBJ2-5	CASSLAQGVQETQYF
TRBV11-2	-	TRBJ2-1	CASSLGQGRDPRF
TRBV7-9	few	TRBJ2-1	CASSDQGHEQFF
TRBV7-9	few	TRBJ2-1	CASSYSIAGVSNEQFF
TRBV10-3	-	TRBJ1-1	CAIRTGPNTEAFF
TRBV4-3	few	TRBJ2-2	CASSQDRYTGELFF
TRBV19	-	TRBJ2-7	CASSTLGLAGGPIEQYF
TRBV6-1	many	TRBJ1-1	CASSPLLAGGAEAFF
TRBV6-2/TRBV6-3	-	TRBJ2-1	CASIPLAGTASYNEQFF
TRBV19	-	TRBJ2-5	CASSPIPDRGGETQYF
TRBV3-1	few	TRBJ1-6	CASSPSIFDSPLHF
TRBV19	-	TRBJ2-1	CASSASGLVNEQFF
TRBV24-1	-	TRBJ2-1	CATRASGNEQFF
TRBV7-2	many	TRBJ1-2	CASSLGQVHVIGGYTF
TRBV7-8	few	TRBJ2-1	CASSLGGLDNEQFF
TRBV7-3	-	TRBJ1-1	CASSRGQGRAEAFF
TRBV7-2	many	TRBJ2-1	CASSLGGQSQQFF
TRBV28	-	TRBJ1-1	CASSPAGGLGTEAFF
TRBV7-2	-	TRBJ1-2	CASSLVDGNGYTF